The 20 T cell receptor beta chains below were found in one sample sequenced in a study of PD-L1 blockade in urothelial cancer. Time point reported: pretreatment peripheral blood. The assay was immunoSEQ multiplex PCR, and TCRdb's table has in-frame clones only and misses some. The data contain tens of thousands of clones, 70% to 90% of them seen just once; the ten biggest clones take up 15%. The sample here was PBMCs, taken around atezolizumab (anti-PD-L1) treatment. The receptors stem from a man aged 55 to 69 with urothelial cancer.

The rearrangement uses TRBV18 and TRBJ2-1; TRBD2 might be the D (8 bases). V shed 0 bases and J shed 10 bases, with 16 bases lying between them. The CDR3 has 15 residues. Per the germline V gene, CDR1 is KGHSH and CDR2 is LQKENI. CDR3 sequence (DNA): TGTGCCAGCTCACCACCCGGGAGGGGGCTACGCGAGCAGTTCTTC. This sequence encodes CASSPPGRGLREQFF.

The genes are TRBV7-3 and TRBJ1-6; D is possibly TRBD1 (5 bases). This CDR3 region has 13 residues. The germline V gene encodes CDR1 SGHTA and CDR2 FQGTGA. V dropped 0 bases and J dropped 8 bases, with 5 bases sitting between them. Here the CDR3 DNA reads TGTGCCAGCAGCTTAACAGGGGATTCACCCCTCCACTTT. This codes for CASSLTGDSPLHF.

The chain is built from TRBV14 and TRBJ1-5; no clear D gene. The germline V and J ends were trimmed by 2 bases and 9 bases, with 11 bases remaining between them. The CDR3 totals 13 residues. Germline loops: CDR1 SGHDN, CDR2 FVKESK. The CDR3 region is CASSQSAAGPQHF. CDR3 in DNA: TGTGCCAGCAGCCAAAGCGCTGCGGGGCCCCAGCATTTT.

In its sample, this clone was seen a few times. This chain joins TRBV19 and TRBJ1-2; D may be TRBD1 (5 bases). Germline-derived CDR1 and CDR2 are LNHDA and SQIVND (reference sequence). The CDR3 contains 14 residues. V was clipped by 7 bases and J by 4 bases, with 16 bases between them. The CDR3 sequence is CASTPFRDSYGYTF. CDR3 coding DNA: TGTGCCAGTACTCCTTTCCGGGACTCCTATGGCTACACCTTC.

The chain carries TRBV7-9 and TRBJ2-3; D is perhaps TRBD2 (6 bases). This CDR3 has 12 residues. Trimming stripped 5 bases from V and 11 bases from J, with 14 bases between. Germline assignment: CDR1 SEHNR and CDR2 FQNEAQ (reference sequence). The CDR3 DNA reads TGTGCCAGCAGCAAGGGGACTCCGCGGCAGTATTTT. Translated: CASSKGTPRQYF.

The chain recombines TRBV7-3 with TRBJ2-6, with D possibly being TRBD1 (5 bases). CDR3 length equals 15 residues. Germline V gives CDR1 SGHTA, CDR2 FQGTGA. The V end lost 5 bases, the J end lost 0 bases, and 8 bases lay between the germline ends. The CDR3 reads CASSTDSSGANVLTF. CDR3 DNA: TGTGCCAGCAGCACCGACAGCTCTGGGGCCAACGTCCTGACTTTC. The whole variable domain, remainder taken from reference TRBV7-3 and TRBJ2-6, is GAGVSQTPSNKVTEKGKYVELRCDPISGHTALYWYRQSLGQGPEFLIYFQGTGAADDSGLPNDRFFAVRPEGSVSTLKIQRTERGDSAVYLCASSTDSSGANVLTFGAGSRLTVL.

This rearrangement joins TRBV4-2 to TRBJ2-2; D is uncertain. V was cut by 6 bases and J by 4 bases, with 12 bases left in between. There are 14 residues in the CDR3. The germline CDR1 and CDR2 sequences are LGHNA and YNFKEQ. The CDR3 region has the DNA TGTGCCAGCAGTCGAATCGGTCGCACCGGGGAGCTGTTTTTT. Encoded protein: CASSRIGRTGELFF.

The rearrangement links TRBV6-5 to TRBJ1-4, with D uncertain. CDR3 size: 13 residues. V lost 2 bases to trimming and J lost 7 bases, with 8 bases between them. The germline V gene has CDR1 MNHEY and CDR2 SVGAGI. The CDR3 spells CASSYDTGEKLFF. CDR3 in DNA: TGTGCCAGCAGTTACGATACGGGTGAAAAACTGTTTTTT.

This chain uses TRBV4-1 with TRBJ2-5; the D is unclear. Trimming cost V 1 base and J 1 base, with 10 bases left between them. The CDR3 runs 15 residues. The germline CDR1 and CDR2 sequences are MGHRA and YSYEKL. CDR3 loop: CASSQVRLVQETQYF. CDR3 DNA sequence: TGCGCCAGCAGCCAAGTTCGACTGGTCCAAGAGACCCAGTACTTC.

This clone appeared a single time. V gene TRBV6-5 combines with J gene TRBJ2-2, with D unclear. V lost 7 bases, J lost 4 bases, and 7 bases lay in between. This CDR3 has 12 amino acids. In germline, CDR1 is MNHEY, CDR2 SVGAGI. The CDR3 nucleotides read TGTGCCAGCAACTACTTCACCGGGGAGCTGTTTTTT. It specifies CASNYFTGELFF.

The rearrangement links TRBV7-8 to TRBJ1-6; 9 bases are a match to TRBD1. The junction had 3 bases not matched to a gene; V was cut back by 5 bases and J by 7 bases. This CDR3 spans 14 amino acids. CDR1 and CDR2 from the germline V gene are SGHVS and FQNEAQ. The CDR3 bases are TGTGCCAGCAGCACCGACAGGGGGAATTCACCCCTCCACTTT. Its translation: CASSTDRGNSPLHF. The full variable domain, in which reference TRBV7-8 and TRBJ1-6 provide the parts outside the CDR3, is GAGVSQSPRYKVAKRGQDVALRCDPISGHVSLFWYQQALGQGPEFLTYFQNEAQLDKSGLPSDRFFAERPEGSVSTLKIQRTQQEDSAVYLCASSTDRGNSPLHFGNGTRLTVT.

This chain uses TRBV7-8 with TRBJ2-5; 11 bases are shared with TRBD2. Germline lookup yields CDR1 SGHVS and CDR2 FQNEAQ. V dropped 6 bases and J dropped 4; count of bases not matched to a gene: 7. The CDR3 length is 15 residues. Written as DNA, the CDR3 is TGTGCCAGCAGAGCTAGACTAGCGGGGACAGAGACCCAGTACTTC. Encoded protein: CASRARLAGTETQYF.

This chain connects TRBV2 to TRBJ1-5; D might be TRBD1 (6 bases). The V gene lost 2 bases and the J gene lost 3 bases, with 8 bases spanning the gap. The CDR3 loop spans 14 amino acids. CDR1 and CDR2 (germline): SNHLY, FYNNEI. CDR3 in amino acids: CASSEQGINQPQHF. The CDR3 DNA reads TGTGCCAGCAGTGAACAGGGGATCAATCAGCCCCAGCATTTT.

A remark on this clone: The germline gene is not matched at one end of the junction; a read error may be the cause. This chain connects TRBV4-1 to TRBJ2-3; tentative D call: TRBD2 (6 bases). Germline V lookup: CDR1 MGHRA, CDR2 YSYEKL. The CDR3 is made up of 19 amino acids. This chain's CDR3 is CTSSQDLVLRRGGTDTQYF. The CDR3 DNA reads TGCACCAGCAGCCAAGATCTAGTTCTTAGGCGGGGCGGCACAGATACGCAGTATTTT.

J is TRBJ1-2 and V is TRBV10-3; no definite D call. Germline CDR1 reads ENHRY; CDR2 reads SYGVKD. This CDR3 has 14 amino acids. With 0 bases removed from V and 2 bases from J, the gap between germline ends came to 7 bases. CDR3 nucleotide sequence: TGTGCCATCAGTGAGTCGATAGAAAACTATGGCTACACCTTC. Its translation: CAISESIENYGYTF.

This CDR3 reads CASSYSAGGEKLFF. CDR3 DNA: TGTGCCAGCAGTTACTCGGCAGGGGGCGAAAAACTGTTTTTT. This chain uses TRBV6-7 with TRBJ1-4; 8 bases match TRBD1. TRBV6-7 is noted as an ORF with a role that remains uncertain. Unmatched junction bases numbered 2, after V lost 0 bases and J lost 8 bases. This CDR3 has 14 residues.

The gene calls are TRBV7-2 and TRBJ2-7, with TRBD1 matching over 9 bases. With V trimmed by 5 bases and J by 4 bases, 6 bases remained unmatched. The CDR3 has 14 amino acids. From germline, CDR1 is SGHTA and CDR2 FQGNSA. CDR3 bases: TGTGCCAGCAGCCCGTACAGGGGGCTATACGAGCAGTACTTC. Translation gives CASSPYRGLYEQYF.

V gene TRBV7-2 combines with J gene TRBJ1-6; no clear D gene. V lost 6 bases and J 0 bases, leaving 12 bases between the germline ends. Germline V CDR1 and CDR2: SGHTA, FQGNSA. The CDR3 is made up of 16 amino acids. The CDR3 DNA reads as TGTGCCAGCAGACAACAAGGCGGCTCCTATAATTCACCCCTCCACTTT. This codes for CASRQQGGSYNSPLHF.

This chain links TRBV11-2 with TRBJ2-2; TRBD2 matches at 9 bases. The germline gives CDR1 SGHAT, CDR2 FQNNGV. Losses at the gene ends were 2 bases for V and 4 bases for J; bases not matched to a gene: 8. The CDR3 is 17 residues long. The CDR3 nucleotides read TGTGCCAGCAGCTTAACCAGCGGGGGGCTCTCCACCGGGGAGCTGTTTTTT. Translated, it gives CASSLTSGGLSTGELFF.

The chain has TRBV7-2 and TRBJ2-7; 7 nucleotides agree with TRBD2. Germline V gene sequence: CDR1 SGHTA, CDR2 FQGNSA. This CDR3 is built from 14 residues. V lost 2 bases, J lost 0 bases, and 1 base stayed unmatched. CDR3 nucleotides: TGTGCCAGCAGCTTATCGGGGGGCTCCTACGAGCAGTACTTC. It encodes CASSLSGGSYEQYF.